This entry describes one T cell receptor (beta chain). The data originate from a study of blood T cell repertoires in COVID-19. Study summary: The study drew acute and convalescent COVID-19 samples from the United States, Italy and Spain. Nucleic acid was either cDNA or gDNA, and it came from T cells, B-cell-depleted T cells, or PBMCs.

Study processing details: Estimation of nucleated cell counts was performed using reference gene primer amplification. Profiled with immunoSEQ multiplex PCR; TCRdb holds only in-frame clones, not every one. That table furnishes V, J and clone size, whereas the DNA furnished D and trimming. Of around 180,000 clones in the sample, approximately 85% were seen once. The sample was peripheral blood. The clonotype comes from a man in his sixties with acute or convalescent COVID-19.

DNA of the CDR3: TGCGCCAGCAGCCACAGGACTAGCGCCGGGGAGCTGTTTTTT. Protein: CASSHRTSAGELFF. The chain links TRBV4-3 to TRBJ2-2, with 9 bases identical to TRBD2. V was pared by 3 bases and J by 6 bases, with 2 bases of the junction left unmatched. Germline V CDR1 and CDR2: LGHNA, YSLEER. The CDR3 is 14 amino acids.